This record looks at one TCR beta chain sequence and its context. This table comes from immunoSEQ multiplex PCR, and its TCRdb copy is limited to in-frame clones, with some not included. This sample has 140,000 to 150,000 clones, with 80% to 90% found just once. The length of the CDR3 is 15 residues. The V gene lost 4 bases and the J gene lost 2 bases, with 14 bases spanning the gap. Germline V gene data show CDR1 as SGHTA and CDR2 as FQGNSA. The sample originates from a study of blood T cell repertoires in COVID-19. Study overall: The study drew acute and convalescent COVID-19 samples from the United States, Italy and Spain. PBMCs, B-cell-depleted T cells, or T cells provided the cDNA or gDNA that made up the material.

The receptor was isolated from a human donor with acute or convalescent COVID-19. The donor label of this sample is uncertain. Material: peripheral blood. V gene TRBV7-2 combines with J gene TRBJ1-2; the D gene is possibly TRBD1 (6 bases). Here the CDR3 reads CASSSQGHLNYGYTF. CDR3 nucleotides: TGTGCCAGCAGCTCCCAGGGACACCTCAACTATGGCTACACCTTC. The full variable domain, completed using reference TRBV7-2 and TRBJ1-2, is GAGVSQSPSNKVTEKGKDVELRCDPISGHTALYWYRQSLGQGLEFLIYFQGNSAPDKSGLPSDRFSAERTGGSVSTLTIQRTQQEDSAVYLCASSSQGHLNYGYTFGSGTRLTVV.